These T cell receptor beta chains were read from a single sample in a study of blood T cells in healthy people across ages. Using its own MiXCR run on the 5' RACE reads, TCRdb lists one record per CDR3 protein. This sample yields 800,000 or so distinct CDR3 sequences, of which about 46% are seen a single time; 18% belongs to the top ten. Material: blood. Every receptor here comes from an elderly man in good health. Both conserved end residues are part of each CDR3. The D gene is left open where the match is weak. Size is stated for part of the rows, as once, few or many counts, or as a class when the clone is expanded.

d_gene	abundance	v_gene	j_gene	CDR3nt	CDR3aa
-	-	TRBV25-1	TRBJ1-4	TGTGCCAGCAGTGAATACGGCGAAAAACTGTTTTTT	CASSEYGEKLFF
-	many	TRBV3-1	TRBJ2-3	TGTGCCAGCAGCCAAGCTAGTGCAGATACGCAGTATTTT	CASSQASADTQYF
TRBD1	-	TRBV4-2	TRBJ1-2	TGTGCCAGCAGCAAGGGACAGGACAGGGGTGGCGGCTACACCTTC	CASSKGQDRGGGYTF
TRBD1	few	TRBV5-1	TRBJ1-2	TGCGCCAGCAGCCGTGACCGGGACAGGGTTGAAGGCTACACCTTC	CASSRDRDRVEGYTF
TRBD2	-	TRBV7-2	TRBJ2-1	TGTGCCAGCAGAGAAGGTCTTGCGGGAGCCAATGAGCAGTTCTTC	CASREGLAGANEQFF
TRBD1	-	TRBV9	TRBJ2-7	TGTGCCAGCAGCGAAACGTCAGGGGGCAGGTACGAGCAGTACTTC	CASSETSGGRYEQYF
TRBD2	-	TRBV20-1	TRBJ2-5	TGCAGTGCCCACGCAACTAGCGGGAGGTCTGAGACCCAGTACTTC	CSAHATSGRSETQYF
TRBD1	-	TRBV7-9	TRBJ2-1	TGTGCCAGCAGCCCCAGGGGGACAGCCTACAATGAGCAGTTCTTC	CASSPRGTAYNEQFF
-	once	TRBV27	TRBJ2-7	TGTGCCAGCATATCGAGAGTTGGTTTGGCCTACGAGCAGTACTTC	CASISRVGLAYEQYF
-	-	TRBV5-5	TRBJ2-4	TGTGCCAGCAGCGTAGTGCTAGCCAAAAACATTCAGTACTTC	CASSVVLAKNIQYF
-	-	TRBV7-2	TRBJ2-3	TGTGCCAGCAAAGGGAGGAGCACAGATACGCAGTATTTT	CASKGRSTDTQYF
TRBD2	-	TRBV20-1	TRBJ2-7	TGCAGTGCTAGAGTGTCTAGCGGCTACAATGAGCAGTACTTC	CSARVSSGYNEQYF
TRBD2	once	TRBV5-1	TRBJ2-2	TGCGCCAGCAGCTTCAGTCCGGCGAGCGGGGGTGATCTTTCCGGGGAGCTGTTTTTT	CASSFSPASGGDLSGELFF
TRBD2	-	TRBV28	TRBJ2-1	TGTGCCAGCAGTTTCGGGGCCCTAGCGGGGGACAATGAGCAGTTCTTC	CASSFGALAGDNEQFF